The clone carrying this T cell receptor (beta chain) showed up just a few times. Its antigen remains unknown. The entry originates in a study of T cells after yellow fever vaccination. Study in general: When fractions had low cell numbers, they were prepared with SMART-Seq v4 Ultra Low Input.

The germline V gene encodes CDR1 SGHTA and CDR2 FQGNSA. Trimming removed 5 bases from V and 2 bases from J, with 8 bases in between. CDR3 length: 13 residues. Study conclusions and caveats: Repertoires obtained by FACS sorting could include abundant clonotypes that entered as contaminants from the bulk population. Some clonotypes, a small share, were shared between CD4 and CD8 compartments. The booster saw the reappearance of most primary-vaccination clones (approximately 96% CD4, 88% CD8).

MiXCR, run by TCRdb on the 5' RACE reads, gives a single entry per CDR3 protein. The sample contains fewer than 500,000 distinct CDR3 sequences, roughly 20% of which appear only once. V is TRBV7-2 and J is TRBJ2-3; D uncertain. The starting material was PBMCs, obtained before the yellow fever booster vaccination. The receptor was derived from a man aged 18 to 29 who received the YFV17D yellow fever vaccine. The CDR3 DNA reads TGTGCCAGCAGCCGATCCATCACAGATACGCAGTATTTT. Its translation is CASSRSITDTQYF.